These T cell receptor beta chains were read from a single sample in a study of beta chain features in type 1 diabetes. Sequencing was performed with immunoSEQ multiplex PCR; in TCRdb, only in-frame clones are kept and a portion is missing. The data hold roughly 180,000 clones, with 7.8% observed a single time. The sequencing sample was made of central memory CD4+ T cells from blood. These TCRs come from a woman aged 40 to 50 with type 1 diabetes. Both conserved end residues are part of each CDR3.

>TRBV11-3
CASSLDGGRSTDTQYF
>TRBV29-1
CSVAQQGEGYGYTF
>TRBV5-1
CASSLATGGSSYNEQFF
>TRBV7-2
CASSLVRTGETQYF
>TRBV14
CASSQDQAGLETQYF
>TRBV9
CASSGRGMNTEAFF
>TRBV20-1
CSAEVGLEQFF
>TRBV29-1
CSARSGANVLTF
>TRBV28
CASSLGDNSYEQYF
>TRBV7-2
CASSLSHRGRETQYF
>TRBV27
CASSHGQGRIEETQYF
>TRBV28
CASSSTTSAETQYF
>TRBV7-8
CASSLGGRLGDTEAFF
>TRBV6-6
CASRSGFDGNTIYF
>TRBV28
CATWTGENNEQFF
>TRBV9
CASSVDPGSSYEQYF
>TRBV5-4
CASSSPRGLSYGYTF
>TRBV14
CASSPAARQYTGELFF
>TRBV4-3
CASSHQGGGRGYTF
>TRBV6-5
CASSYGQSYEQYF
>TRBV4-2
CASSQGEGANYGYTF
>TRBV6-1
CAGSPLTGTGETQYF
>TRBV28
CASSGGQGNPNYGYTF
>TRBV7-2
CASSPPEGLAGFF
>TRBV11-3
CASSSRAGVGETQYF
>TRBV7-7
CASSLEGGRGNEQFF
>TRBV27
CASSLYGRNSPLHF
>TRBV18
CASSPSDQPGTEAFF
>TRBV29-1
CSVDLNTGELFF
>TRBV13
CASSLDQRYNEQFF
>TRBV29-1
CSVGGGAETQYF
>TRBV9
CASSARDRGGYTF
>TRBV11-2
CASSSDKSRGVFLEQFF
>TRBV7-3
CASTAGGGNTEAFF
>TRBV7-2
CASSTRDSPYEQYF
>TRBV5-1
CASSPSQLARTYEQYF
>TRBV29-1
CSVGGSTSGAYNEQFF
>TRBV7-9
CASSLLGGNTEAFF
>TRBV6-5
CASSPPPGEGGYTF
>TRBV7-2
CASSSSWTGEQFF
>TRBV7-9
CASSTWTGDYNEQFF
>TRBV7-3
CASSLIGGRVYNEQFF
>TRBV19
CASSRGDSTDTQYF
>TRBV5-1
CASFLAGSSYNEQFF
>TRBV5-6
CASSSTLSRSPLHF
>TRBV29-1
CSVEPDRDSRSDTF
>TRBV7-9
CASSFFGIAGDEQYF
>TRBV2
CASSSTGAISYEQYF
>TRBV5-5
CASSRPQASGNTIYF